This is a list of T cell receptor beta chains from one sample in a study of cytomegalovirus exposure and HLA in healthy donors. The protocol was immunoSEQ multiplex PCR, while the TCRdb copy is restricted to in-frame clones and leaves out a portion. The sample includes about 200,000 clones, 82% of them seen just once. Material for sequencing was PBMCs. All receptors derive from a boy younger than 10 in good health and CMV-seronegative. Both conserved end residues are part of each CDR3. Fields, in order: J gene, D gene, clone size, V gene, CDR3 protein, CDR3 DNA. D genes are given only for firm matches. Clone sizes are given selectively: once, few, many, or a class where the clone is expanded.

j_gene: TRBJ1-6; d_gene: TRBD1; abundance: -; v_gene: TRBV30; CDR3aa: CAWSETGVSPLHF; CDR3nt: TGTGCCTGGAGTGAGACAGGGGTTTCACCCCTCCACTTT
j_gene: TRBJ2-1; d_gene: TRBD2; abundance: -; v_gene: TRBV4-3; CDR3aa: CASSQDREMGGWGDEQFF; CDR3nt: TGCGCCAGCAGCCAAGATCGCGAGATGGGGGGGTGGGGAGATGAGCAGTTCTTC
j_gene: TRBJ1-2; d_gene: TRBD1; abundance: -; v_gene: TRBV9; CDR3aa: CASSPGGTAYGYTF; CDR3nt: TGTGCCAGCAGTCCAGGGGGGACAGCCTATGGCTACACCTTC
j_gene: TRBJ2-2; d_gene: TRBD2; abundance: -; v_gene: TRBV7-9; CDR3aa: CASGTSGGSTGELFF; CDR3nt: TGTGCCAGCGGAACTAGCGGGGGGAGTACCGGGGAGCTGTTTTTT
j_gene: TRBJ1-2; d_gene: -; abundance: -; v_gene: TRBV7-9; CDR3aa: CASSLDGGGYTF; CDR3nt: TGTGCCAGCAGCTTAGACGGGGGTGGCTACACCTTC
j_gene: TRBJ2-3; d_gene: TRBD2; abundance: -; v_gene: TRBV4-2; CDR3aa: CASSQVGGAGTDTQYF; CDR3nt: TGTGCCAGCAGCCAGGTCGGGGGGGCGGGCACAGATACGCAGTATTTT
j_gene: TRBJ2-3; d_gene: TRBD2; abundance: -; v_gene: TRBV9; CDR3aa: CASSGLAGGLADTQYF; CDR3nt: TGTGCCAGCAGCGGCTTAGCGGGGGGGCTGGCGGATACGCAGTATTTT
j_gene: TRBJ2-2; d_gene: -; abundance: few; v_gene: TRBV7-2; CDR3aa: CASSLFRPGNTGELFF; CDR3nt: TGTGCCAGCAGCTTATTTCGACCGGGAAACACCGGGGAGCTGTTTTTT
j_gene: TRBJ2-2; d_gene: -; abundance: -; v_gene: TRBV27; CDR3aa: CASSRGQNTGELFF; CDR3nt: TGTGCCAGCAGTCGTGGGCAAAATACCGGGGAGCTGTTTTTT
j_gene: TRBJ2-3; d_gene: -; abundance: -; v_gene: TRBV15; CDR3aa: CATSIGTGTDTQYF; CDR3nt: TGTGCCACCAGCATCGGTACGGGCACAGATACGCAGTATTTT
j_gene: TRBJ2-3; d_gene: TRBD2; abundance: -; v_gene: TRBV5-8; CDR3aa: CASSPPIAGGPIDTQYF; CDR3nt: TGTGCCAGCAGCCCCCCTATAGCGGGGGGGCCCATAGATACGCAGTATTTT
j_gene: TRBJ1-5; d_gene: -; abundance: -; v_gene: TRBV6-1; CDR3aa: CASSEWREGGQPQHF; CDR3nt: TGTGCCAGCAGTGAATGGAGGGAGGGAGGGCAGCCCCAGCATTTT
j_gene: TRBJ2-7; d_gene: -; abundance: -; v_gene: TRBV7-2; CDR3aa: CASSLERVSEQYF; CDR3nt: TGTGCCAGCAGCTTAGAGAGGGTGAGCGAGCAGTACTTC
j_gene: TRBJ2-3; d_gene: -; abundance: -; v_gene: TRBV19; CDR3aa: CASSRTGGYGDTQYF; CDR3nt: TGTGCCAGTAGTCGGACGGGGGGCTATGGAGATACGCAGTATTTT
j_gene: TRBJ2-7; d_gene: -; abundance: -; v_gene: TRBV7-2; CDR3aa: CASSLRYSSYEQYF; CDR3nt: TGTGCCAGCAGCTTACGGTACAGCTCCTACGAGCAGTACTTC
j_gene: TRBJ2-3; d_gene: TRBD2; abundance: -; v_gene: TRBV7-2; CDR3aa: CASSRGLVSDTQYF; CDR3nt: TGTGCCAGCAGCCGAGGACTAGTTTCAGATACGCAGTATTTT
j_gene: TRBJ2-3; d_gene: TRBD2; abundance: -; v_gene: TRBV9; CDR3aa: CASSRGGPSTDTQYF; CDR3nt: TGTGCCAGCAGCCGCGGGGGGCCCTCCACAGATACGCAGTATTTT
j_gene: TRBJ2-7; d_gene: TRBD2; abundance: -; v_gene: TRBV5-4; CDR3aa: CASPDREGKAHEQYF; CDR3nt: TGTGCCAGCCCCGACCGGGAGGGGAAGGCACACGAGCAGTACTTC
j_gene: TRBJ1-5; d_gene: -; abundance: -; v_gene: TRBV6-1; CDR3aa: CASSDPGGSHQPQHF; CDR3nt: TGTGCCAGCAGTGATCCCGGGGGGTCCCATCAGCCCCAGCATTTT
j_gene: TRBJ2-7; d_gene: TRBD1; abundance: -; v_gene: TRBV6-5; CDR3aa: CASSRTGTAPYEQYF; CDR3nt: TGTGCCAGCAGCCGAACCGGGACAGCTCCCTACGAGCAGTACTTC
j_gene: TRBJ1-4; d_gene: -; abundance: -; v_gene: TRBV6-5; CDR3aa: CASSYRRGGSEKLFF; CDR3nt: TGTGCCAGCAGTTATAGGAGGGGAGGCAGTGAAAAACTGTTTTTT
j_gene: TRBJ1-2; d_gene: TRBD1; abundance: once; v_gene: TRBV18; CDR3aa: CASSPAGQGAYGYTF; CDR3nt: TGTGCCAGCTCACCAGCGGGACAGGGAGCCTATGGCTACACCTTC
j_gene: TRBJ2-6; d_gene: TRBD1; abundance: few; v_gene: TRBV2; CDR3aa: CASRGTEISSGANVLTF; CDR3nt: TGTGCCAGCAGGGGGACAGAGATTAGCTCTGGGGCCAACGTCCTGACTTTC